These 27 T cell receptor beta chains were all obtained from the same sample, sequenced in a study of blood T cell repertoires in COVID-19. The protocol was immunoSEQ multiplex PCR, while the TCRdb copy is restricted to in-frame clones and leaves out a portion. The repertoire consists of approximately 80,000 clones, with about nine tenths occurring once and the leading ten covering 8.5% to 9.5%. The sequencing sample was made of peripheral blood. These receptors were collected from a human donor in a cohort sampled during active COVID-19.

This CDR3 is CASSLGTGGIDEQYF. The CDR3 DNA reads TGTGCCAGCAGCTTAGGGACAGGGGGCATCGACGAGCAGTACTTC. This sequence joins TRBV11-2 and TRBJ2-7; 11 nucleotides match TRBD1. Trimming took 1 base from V and 5 from J; bases not matched to a gene: 4. The CDR3 totals 15 residues. Germline V gene sequence: CDR1 SGHAT, CDR2 FQNNGV.

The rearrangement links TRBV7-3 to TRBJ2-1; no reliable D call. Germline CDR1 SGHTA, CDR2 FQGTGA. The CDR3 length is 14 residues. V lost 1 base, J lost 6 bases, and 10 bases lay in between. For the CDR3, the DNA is TGTGCCAGCAGCTTAATGCCGGCTAGCAATGAGCAGTTCTTC. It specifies CASSLMPASNEQFF.

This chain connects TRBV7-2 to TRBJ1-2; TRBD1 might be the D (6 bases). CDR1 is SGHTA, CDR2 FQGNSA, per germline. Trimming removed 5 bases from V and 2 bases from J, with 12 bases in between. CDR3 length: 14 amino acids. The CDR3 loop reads CASSPTTGNYGYTF. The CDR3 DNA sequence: TGTGCCAGCAGCCCGACGACAGGAAACTATGGCTACACCTTC.

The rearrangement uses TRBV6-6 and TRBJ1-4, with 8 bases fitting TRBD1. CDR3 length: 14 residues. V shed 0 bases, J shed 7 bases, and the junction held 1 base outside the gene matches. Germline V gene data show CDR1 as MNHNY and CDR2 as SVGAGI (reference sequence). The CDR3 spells CASSYSQGAEKLFF. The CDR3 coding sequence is TGTGCCAGCAGTTACTCCCAGGGGGCTGAAAAACTGTTTTTT.

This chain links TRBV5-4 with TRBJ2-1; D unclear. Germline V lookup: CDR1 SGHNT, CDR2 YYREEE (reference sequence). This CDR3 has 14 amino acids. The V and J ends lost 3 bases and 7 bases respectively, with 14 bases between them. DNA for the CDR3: TGTGCCAGCAGCTCTTCTCTCCAGTCGAATGAGCAGTTCTTC. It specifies CASSSSLQSNEQFF.

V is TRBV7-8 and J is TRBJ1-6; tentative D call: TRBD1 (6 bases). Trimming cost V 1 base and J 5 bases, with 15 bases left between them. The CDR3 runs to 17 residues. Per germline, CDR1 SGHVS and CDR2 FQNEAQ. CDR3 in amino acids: CASSLVGTGRNNSPLHF. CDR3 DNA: TGTGCCAGCAGCTTAGTAGGTACAGGGAGAAATAATTCACCCCTCCACTTT.

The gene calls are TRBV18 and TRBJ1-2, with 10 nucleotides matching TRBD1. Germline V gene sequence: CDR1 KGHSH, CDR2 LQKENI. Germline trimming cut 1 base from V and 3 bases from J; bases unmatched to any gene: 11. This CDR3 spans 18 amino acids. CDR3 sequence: CASSPRRAGQGNDYGYTF. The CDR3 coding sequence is TGTGCCAGCTCACCACGGAGGGCGGGACAGGGGAATGACTATGGCTACACCTTC.

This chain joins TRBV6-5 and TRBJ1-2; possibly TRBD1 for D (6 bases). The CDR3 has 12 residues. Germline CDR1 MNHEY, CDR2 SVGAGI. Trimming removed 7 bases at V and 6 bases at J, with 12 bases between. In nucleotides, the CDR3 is TGTGCCAGCACCCGGACAGTTCATGGCTACACCTTC. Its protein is CASTRTVHGYTF.

CDR3 protein: CASSLAGVQETQYF. For the CDR3, the DNA is TGCGCCAGCAGCTTGGCCGGGGTCCAAGAGACCCAGTACTTC. This chain links TRBV5-1 with TRBJ2-5; D perhaps matches TRBD2 (5 bases). The CDR3 covers 14 residues. The V gene lost 0 bases and the J gene lost 1 base, with 7 bases spanning the gap. Germline V CDR1 and CDR2: SGHRS, YFSETQ. Combining the CDR3 with reference TRBV5-1 and TRBJ2-5 gives the whole variable domain KAGVTQTPRYLIKTRGQQVTLSCSPISGHRSVSWYQQTPGQGLQFLFEYFSETQRNKGNFPGRFSGRQFSNSRSEMNVSTLELGDSALYLCASSLAGVQETQYFGPGTRLLVL.

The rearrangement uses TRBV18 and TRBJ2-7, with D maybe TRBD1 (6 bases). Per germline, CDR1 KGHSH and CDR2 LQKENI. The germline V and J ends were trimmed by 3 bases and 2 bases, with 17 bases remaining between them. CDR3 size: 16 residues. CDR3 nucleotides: TGTGCCAGCTCACCCCTTGGACAGACTCCAGCCTACGAGCAGTACTTC. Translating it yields CASSPLGQTPAYEQYF.

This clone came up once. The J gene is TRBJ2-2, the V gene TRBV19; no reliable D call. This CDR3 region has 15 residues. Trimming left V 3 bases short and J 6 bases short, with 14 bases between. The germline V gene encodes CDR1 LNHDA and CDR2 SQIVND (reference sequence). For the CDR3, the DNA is TGTGCCAGTAGTATTGAGCTCGCTTACCCCGGGGAGCTGTTTTTT. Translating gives CASSIELAYPGELFF.

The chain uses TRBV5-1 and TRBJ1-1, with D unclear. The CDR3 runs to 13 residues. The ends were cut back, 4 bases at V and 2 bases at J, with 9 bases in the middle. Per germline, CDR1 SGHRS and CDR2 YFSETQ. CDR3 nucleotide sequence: TGCGCCAGCAGCCCTCAGGCTAACACTGAAGCTTTCTTT. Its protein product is CASSPQANTEAFF.

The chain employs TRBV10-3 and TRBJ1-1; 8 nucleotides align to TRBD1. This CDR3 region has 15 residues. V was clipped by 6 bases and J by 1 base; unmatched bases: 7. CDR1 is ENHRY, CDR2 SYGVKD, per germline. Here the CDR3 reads CAISSQGAANTEAFF. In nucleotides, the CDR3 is TGTGCCATCAGCTCTCAGGGGGCGGCGAACACTGAAGCTTTCTTT.

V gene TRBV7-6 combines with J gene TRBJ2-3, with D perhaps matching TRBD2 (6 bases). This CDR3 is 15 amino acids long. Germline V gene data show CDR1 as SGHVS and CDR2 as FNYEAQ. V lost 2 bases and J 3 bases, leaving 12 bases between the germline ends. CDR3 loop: CASSLRGGGTDTQYF. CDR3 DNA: TGTGCCAGCAGCTTACGGGGAGGAGGAACAGATACGCAGTATTTT. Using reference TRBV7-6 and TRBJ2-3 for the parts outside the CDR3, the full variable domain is GAGVSQSPRYKVTKRGQDVALRCDPISGHVSLYWYRQALGQGPEFLTYFNYEAQQDKSGLPNDRFSAERPEGSISTLTIQRTEQRDSAMYRCASSLRGGGTDTQYFGPGTRLTVL.

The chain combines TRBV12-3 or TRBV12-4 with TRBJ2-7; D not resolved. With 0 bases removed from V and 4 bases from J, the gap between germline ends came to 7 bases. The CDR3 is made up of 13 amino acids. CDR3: CASSLAQLYEQYF. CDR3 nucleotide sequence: TGTGCCAGCAGTTTAGCGCAACTTTACGAGCAGTACTTC.

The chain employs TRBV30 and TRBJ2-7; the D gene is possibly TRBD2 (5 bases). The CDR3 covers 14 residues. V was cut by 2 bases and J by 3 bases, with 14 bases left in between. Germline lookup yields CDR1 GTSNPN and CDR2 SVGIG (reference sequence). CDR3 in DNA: TGTGCCTGGAGTCTCCTTCCGAGGGACTACGAGCAGTACTTC. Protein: CAWSLLPRDYEQYF.

CDR3 nucleotide sequence: TGTGCCAGCAGCCAAGATTATAGCAAGGGACTAGCGACGATCTCTGGGGCCAACGTCCTGACTTTC. Its translation is CASSQDYSKGLATISGANVLTF. The gene calls are TRBV14 and TRBJ2-6, with 10 nucleotides matching TRBD2. J lost 0 bases, V lost 0 bases, and 14 bases had no gene match. The CDR3 loop spans 22 amino acids. Germline V lookup: CDR1 SGHDN, CDR2 FVKESK.

The CDR3 protein is CASSPKAGQGIMLTF. The CDR3 coding sequence is TGTGCCAGCAGCCCCAAGGCGGGACAGGGAATAATGCTTACCTTC. The chain carries TRBV9 and TRBJ1-2; 9 nucleotides align to TRBD1. Germline CDR1 is SGDLS and CDR2 is YYNGEE. V lost 4 bases and J lost 14; bases outside the gene matches: 18. This CDR3 is 15 amino acids long.

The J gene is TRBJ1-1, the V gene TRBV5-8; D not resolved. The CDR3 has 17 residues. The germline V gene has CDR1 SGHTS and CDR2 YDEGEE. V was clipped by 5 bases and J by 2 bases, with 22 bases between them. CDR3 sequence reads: CASSQYPVRTPNTEAFF. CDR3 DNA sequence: TGTGCCAGCAGTCAATACCCGGTACGCACCCCCAACACTGAAGCTTTCTTT.

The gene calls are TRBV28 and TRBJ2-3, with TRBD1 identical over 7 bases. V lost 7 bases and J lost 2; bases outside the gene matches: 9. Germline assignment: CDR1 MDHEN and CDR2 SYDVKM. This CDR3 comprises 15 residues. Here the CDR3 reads CASISWDRPTDTQYF. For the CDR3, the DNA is TGTGCCAGCATCTCCTGGGACAGACCCACAGATACGCAGTATTTT.

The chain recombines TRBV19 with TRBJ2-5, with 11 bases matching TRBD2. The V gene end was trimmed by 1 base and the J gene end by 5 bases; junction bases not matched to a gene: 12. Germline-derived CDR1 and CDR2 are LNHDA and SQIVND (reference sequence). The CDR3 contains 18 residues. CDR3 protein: CASSIVTSGSHRGETQYF. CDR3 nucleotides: TGTGCCAGTAGTATAGTTACTAGCGGGAGCCATCGGGGGGAGACCCAGTACTTC.

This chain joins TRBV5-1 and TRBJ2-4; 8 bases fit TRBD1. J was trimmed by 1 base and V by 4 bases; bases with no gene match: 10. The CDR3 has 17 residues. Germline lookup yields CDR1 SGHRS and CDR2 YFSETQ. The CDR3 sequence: CASSHGQGSAAKNIQYF. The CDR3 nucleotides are TGCGCCAGCAGCCACGGACAGGGAAGCGCCGCCAAAAACATTCAGTACTTC.

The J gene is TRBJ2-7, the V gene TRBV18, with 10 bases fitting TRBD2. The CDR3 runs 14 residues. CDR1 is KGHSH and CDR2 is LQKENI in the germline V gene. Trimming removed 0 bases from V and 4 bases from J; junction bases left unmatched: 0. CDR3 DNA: TGTGCCAGCTCACCACCGGGACTAGCGTACGAGCAGTACTTC. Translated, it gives CASSPPGLAYEQYF.

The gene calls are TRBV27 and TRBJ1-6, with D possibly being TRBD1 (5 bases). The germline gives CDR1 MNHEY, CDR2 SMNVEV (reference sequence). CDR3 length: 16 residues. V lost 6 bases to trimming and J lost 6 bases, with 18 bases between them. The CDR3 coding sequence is TGTGCCAGCAGACCATTCCAGGGTCGTGGTAATTCACCCCTCCACTTT. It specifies CASRPFQGRGNSPLHF.

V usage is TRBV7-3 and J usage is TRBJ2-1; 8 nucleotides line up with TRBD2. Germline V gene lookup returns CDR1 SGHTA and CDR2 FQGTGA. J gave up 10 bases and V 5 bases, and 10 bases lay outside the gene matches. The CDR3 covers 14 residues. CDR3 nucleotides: TGTGCCAGCAGCGCCGGGAGCGGGGGAGGAGAGCAGTTCTTC. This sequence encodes CASSAGSGGGEQFF.

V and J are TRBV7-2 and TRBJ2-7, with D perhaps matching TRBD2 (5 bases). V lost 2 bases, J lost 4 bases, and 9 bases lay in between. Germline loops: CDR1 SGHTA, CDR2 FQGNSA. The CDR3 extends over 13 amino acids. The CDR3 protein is CASSLSPGYEQYF. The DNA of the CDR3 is TGTGCCAGCAGCTTAAGTCCGGGGTACGAGCAGTACTTC. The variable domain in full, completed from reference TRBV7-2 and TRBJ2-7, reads GAGVSQSPSNKVTEKGKDVELRCDPISGHTALYWYRQSLGQGLEFLIYFQGNSAPDKSGLPSDRFSAERTGGSVSTLTIQRTQQEDSAVYLCASSLSPGYEQYFGPGTRLTVT.

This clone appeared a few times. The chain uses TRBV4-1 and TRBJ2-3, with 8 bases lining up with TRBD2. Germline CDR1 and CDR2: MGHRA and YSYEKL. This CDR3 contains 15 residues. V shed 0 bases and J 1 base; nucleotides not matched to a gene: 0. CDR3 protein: CASSQETSGTDTQYF. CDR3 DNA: TGCGCCAGCAGCCAAGAGACTAGCGGCACAGATACGCAGTATTTT.